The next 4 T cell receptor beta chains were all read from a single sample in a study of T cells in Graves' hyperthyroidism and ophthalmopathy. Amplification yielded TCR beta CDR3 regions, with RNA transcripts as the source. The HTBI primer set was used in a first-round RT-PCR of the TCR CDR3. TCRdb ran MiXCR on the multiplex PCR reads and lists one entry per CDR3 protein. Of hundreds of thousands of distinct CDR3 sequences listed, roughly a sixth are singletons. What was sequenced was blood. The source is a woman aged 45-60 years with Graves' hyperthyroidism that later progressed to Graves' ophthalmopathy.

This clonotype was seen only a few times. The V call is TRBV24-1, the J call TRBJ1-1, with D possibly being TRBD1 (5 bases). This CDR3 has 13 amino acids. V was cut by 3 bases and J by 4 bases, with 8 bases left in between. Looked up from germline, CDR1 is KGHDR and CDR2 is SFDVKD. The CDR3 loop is CATSDLDSTEAFF. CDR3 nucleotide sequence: TGTGCCACCAGTGATCTTGACAGCACTGAAGCTTTCTTT.

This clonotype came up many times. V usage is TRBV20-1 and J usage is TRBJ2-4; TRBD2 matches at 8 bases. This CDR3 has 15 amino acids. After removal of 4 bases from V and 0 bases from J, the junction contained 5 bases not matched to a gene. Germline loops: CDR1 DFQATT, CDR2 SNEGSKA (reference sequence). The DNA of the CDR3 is TGCAGTGCTATATCACTAGCGGTAGCCAAAAACATTCAGTACTTC. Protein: CSAISLAVAKNIQYF.

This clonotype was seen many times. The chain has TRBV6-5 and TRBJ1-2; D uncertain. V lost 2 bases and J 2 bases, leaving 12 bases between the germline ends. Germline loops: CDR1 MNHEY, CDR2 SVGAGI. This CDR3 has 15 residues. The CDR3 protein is CASSYLEPRNYGYTF. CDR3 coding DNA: TGTGCCAGCAGTTACCTCGAGCCTAGAAACTATGGCTACACCTTC.

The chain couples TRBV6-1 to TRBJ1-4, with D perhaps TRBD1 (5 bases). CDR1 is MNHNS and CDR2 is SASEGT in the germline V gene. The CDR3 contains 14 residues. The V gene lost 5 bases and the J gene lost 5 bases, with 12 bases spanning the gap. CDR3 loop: CASSPGRNNEKLFF. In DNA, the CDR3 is TGTGCCAGCAGTCCAGGGCGCAACAATGAAAAACTGTTTTTT.